This T cell receptor (beta chain) was retrieved from a study of blood T cell repertoires in COVID-19. Looking at the study overall: Acute and convalescent COVID-19 specimens originated in the United States, Italy and Spain.

The CDR3 has 14 residues. Germline CDR1 MDHEN, CDR2 SYDVKM. V was cut by 2 bases and J by 8 bases, with 13 bases left in between. In the original processing: For nucleated cells, counts were estimated from reference gene primer amplification. Sequencing was performed with immunoSEQ multiplex PCR; in TCRdb, only in-frame clones are kept and a portion is missing. V and J calls and clone size are given by that table; D and trimming were obtained from the DNA. The sample has 130,000 to 150,000 clones; 65% to 80% are singletons. Specimen: peripheral blood. This rearrangement joins TRBV28 to TRBJ2-1, with TRBD1 as a possible D gene (7 bases). This TCR was sampled from a man in his 60s with acute or convalescent COVID-19. CDR3 DNA sequence: TGTGCCAGCAGTTTAGGAGGGGGCGCGGATGAGCAGTTCTTC. It yields the protein CASSLGGGADEQFF.